Detailed here is one T cell receptor beta chain. Its antigen is not identified. The sample originates from a study of radiation and T cells in renal cell carcinoma. The data were produced by immunoSEQ multiplex PCR, yet TCRdb's version contains in-frame clones alone and is incomplete. In the table there are fewer than 55,000 clones, about 80% of which are singletons. General study results and limits: In blood, top tumor clones expanded by 2 weeks, shrinking by 4. Pretreatment tumor biopsies were lacking, so baseline clonotypes are unknown.

The time point denotes: blood 2 weeks post-SBRT. Treatment meaning: 15 Gy SBRT to primary tumor, nephrectomy 4 weeks later. There are 14 residues in the CDR3. Germline V gene data show CDR1 as SEHNR and CDR2 as FQNEAQ (reference sequence). Trimming left V 3 bases short and J 4 bases short, with 12 bases between. The source material was blood, sampled from a patient whose treatment included radiotherapy and nephrectomy. This sequence originates from a woman between 65 and 79 years old with renal cell carcinoma. The chain combines TRBV7-9 with TRBJ1-1; weak D call: TRBD1 (6 bases). The CDR3 is CASSLMTGSTEAFF. The CDR3 nucleotides read TGTGCCAGCAGCTTGATGACAGGATCCACTGAAGCTTTCTTT.